This T cell receptor (beta chain) was identified in a study of control samples from healthy donors and cancer patients. The CDR3 has 13 amino acids. V dropped 3 bases and J dropped 4 bases, with 12 bases sitting between them. Germline CDR1 reads GTSNPN; CDR2 reads SVGIG (reference sequence). The method was immunoSEQ multiplex PCR; TCRdb's version includes in-frame clones alone and lacks a portion of them. The data contain roughly 120,000 clones, approximately 92% of them singletons. The chain couples TRBV30 to TRBJ1-2, with D perhaps matching TRBD1 (6 bases). The clonotype comes from a woman between 45 and 65 years old with colorectal cancer. The sequenced sample consisted of PBMCs. The CDR3, as DNA: TGTGCCTGGAGCCTCGGAGGGGGCTATGGCTACACCTTC. This gives the protein CAWSLGGGYGYTF.